This is a list of T cell receptor beta chains from one sample in a study of read filtering for tumor transcriptome and immune sequencing. TCRdb reanalysed the reads using MiXCR and keeps one entry per CDR3 protein. This table holds about 50,000 distinct CDR3 sequences, roughly 19% found once. The sequencing sample was made of a population of CD138-negative cells sorted from bone marrow. The receptor set was obtained from a donor at least 40 years old with multiple myeloma. CDR3s include the opening cysteine and the closing phenylalanine or tryptophan. The D gene is left open where the match is weak.

V gene: TRBV28
D gene: TRBD2
CDR3 protein: CASSLPSPGTSARHYTGELFF

V gene: TRBV5-1
D gene: TRBD2
CDR3 protein: CASRRLAGTDTQYF

V gene: TRBV6-5
D gene: TRBD1
CDR3 protein: CASSSTGGTNEQFF

V gene: TRBV20-1
D gene: .
CDR3 protein: CSASRGNTEAFF

V gene: TRBV12-3/TRBV12-4
D gene: .
CDR3 protein: CASSLSSSEQFF

V gene: TRBV29-1
D gene: .
CDR3 protein: CSVKQNPHEQFF

V gene: TRBV20-1
D gene: .
CDR3 protein: CSAERTSPHEQYF

V gene: TRBV7-2
D gene: TRBD1
CDR3 protein: CSSSQSGTGYNEQFF

V gene: TRBV2
D gene: .
CDR3 protein: CASSEGGGYNEQFF

V gene: TRBV20-1
D gene: .
CDR3 protein: CSARYRGGEQFF

V gene: TRBV11-2
D gene: .
CDR3 protein: CASSLGPGEAFF

V gene: TRBV5-1
D gene: .
CDR3 protein: CASSLRGLGRDEQFF

V gene: TRBV5-1
D gene: .
CDR3 protein: CASSLEQGVTEAFF

V gene: TRBV18
D gene: TRBD2
CDR3 protein: CASSSWTSGSVDTQYF

V gene: TRBV27
D gene: .
CDR3 protein: CASPERGNQPQHF